Shown below are 21 T cell receptor beta chains from a single sample sequenced in a study of Ad26.COV2.S vaccination and SARS-CoV-2 variants. Treatment denoted: some 20 received Ad26.COV2.S at low or high dose, single or two shots; roughly five received placebo; per-sample allocation not given. Each sample was drawn 63 days after the first injection (of vaccine or placebo). Here immunoSEQ multiplex PCR was the method, and the copy in TCRdb shows in-frame clones only, minus some. The sample lists some 390,000 clones; less than 90% were seen once. Material: peripheral blood, obtained in a trial of Ad26.COV2.S vaccine versus placebo. The receptors were sampled from a person aged 18-65 years who received the Ad26.COV2.S COVID-19 vaccine or a placebo.

The chain is built from TRBV6-5 and TRBJ1-1; weak D call: TRBD1 (6 bases). V lost 6 bases to trimming and J lost 3 bases, with 17 bases between them. The CDR3 covers 15 residues. Germline CDR1 MNHEY, CDR2 SVGAGI. The CDR3 sequence: CASRERGGGDTEAFF. The CDR3 DNA is TGTGCCAGCAGGGAGAGGGGGGGAGGGGACACTGAAGCTTTCTTT.

The CDR3 spells CASSPYNSHQPQHF. The DNA for the CDR3 is TGCGCCAGCAGTCCATACAACTCTCATCAGCCCCAGCATTTT. The J gene is TRBJ1-5, the V gene TRBV23-1; D unclear. TRBV23-1 carries the ORF label, with uncertain function. The CDR3 contains 14 residues. Trimming stripped 4 bases from V and 5 bases from J, with 12 bases between.

The chain carries TRBV4-1 and TRBJ1-1, with D unresolved. Germline CDR1 is MGHRA and CDR2 is YSYEKL. This CDR3 comprises 15 residues. V dropped 1 base and J dropped 0 bases, with 9 bases sitting between them. Here the CDR3 DNA reads TGCGCCAGCAGCCAAGTTGGCCGAATGAACACTGAAGCTTTCTTT. This translates into CASSQVGRMNTEAFF.

The rearrangement links TRBV12-3 or TRBV12-4 to TRBJ1-2; a weak D match, TRBD1 (6 bases). V gave up 5 bases and J gave up 8 bases, with 12 bases separating them. This CDR3 region has 12 residues. CDR3 nucleotides: TGTGCCAGCAGTGGCTCGACAGGCGGCTACACCTTC. Amino acids: CASSGSTGGYTF.

V is TRBV25-1 and J is TRBJ1-1; a possible D gene is TRBD1 (6 bases). CDR1 and CDR2 (germline): MGHDK, SYGVNS. This CDR3 has 11 amino acids. Trimming took off 3 bases at V and 8 bases at J, with 7 bases between the two ends. CDR3 in amino acids: CASSDTGEAFF. In DNA, the CDR3 is TGTGCCAGCAGTGACACAGGGGAAGCTTTCTTT. Looking up the rest from reference TRBV25-1 and TRBJ1-1 gives the full variable domain: EADIYQTPRYLVIGTGKKITLECSQTMGHDKMYWYQQDPGMELHLIHYSYGVNSTEKGDLSSESTVSRIRTEHFPLTLESARPSHTSQYLCASSDTGEAFFGQGTRLTVV.

The chain uses TRBV7-2 and TRBJ2-1; tentative D call: TRBD1 (5 bases). The CDR3 has 13 amino acids. V was pared by 5 bases and J by 4 bases, with 9 bases between. Germline CDR1 and CDR2: SGHTA and FQGNSA. CDR3 amino acids: CASSPDSYNEQFF. The CDR3 DNA reads as TGTGCCAGCAGCCCAGACAGTTACAATGAGCAGTTCTTC.

The CDR3 spells CASSLGQGGPQHF. CDR3 DNA sequence: TGTGCCAGCAGTTTAGGACAGGGGGGGCCCCAGCATTTT. The J gene is TRBJ1-5, the V gene TRBV6-5; the match to TRBD1 covers 10 bases. Per the germline V gene, CDR1 is MNHEY and CDR2 is SVGAGI. J gave up 9 bases and V 4 bases, and 3 bases lay outside the gene matches. The CDR3 sequence is 13 residues long.

The chain joins TRBV6-4 to TRBJ2-2, with D perhaps given as TRBD1 or TRBD2 (5 bases each). The germline V and J ends were trimmed by 7 bases and 6 bases, with 12 bases remaining between them. Germline V lookup: CDR1 MRHNA, CDR2 SNTAGT. CDR3 length: 13 residues. The CDR3: CASTQRGAGELFF. The CDR3 nucleotides are TGTGCCAGCACACAGCGAGGGGCCGGGGAGCTGTTTTTT.

This clone was recorded only once. The gene calls are TRBV4-2 and TRBJ2-3; 7 nucleotides line up with TRBD2. The CDR3 consists of 18 residues. With V trimmed by 1 base and J by 1 base, 11 bases remained unmatched. The germline V gene has CDR1 LGHNA and CDR2 YNFKEQ. This CDR3 reads CASSQGLVGAGGTDTQYF. The CDR3 nucleotides are TGTGCCAGCAGCCAAGGGCTGGTCGGGGCGGGGGGCACAGATACGCAGTATTTT.

The J gene is TRBJ2-3, the V gene TRBV27; the D gene could be TRBD1 or TRBD2 (5 bases each). The CDR3 loop spans 12 amino acids. Germline CDR1 MNHEY, CDR2 SMNVEV (reference sequence). V dropped 2 bases and J dropped 12 bases, with 12 bases sitting between them. CDR3 bases: TGTGCCAGCAGTTTAGACAGAGGGAACCAGTATTTT. This gives the protein CASSLDRGNQYF.

The chain carries TRBV5-4 and TRBJ2-5; the match to TRBD2 covers 10 bases. Trimming at V came to 4 bases and at J to 1 base, leaving 7 bases not matched to a gene. Per germline, CDR1 SGHNT and CDR2 YYREEE (reference sequence). The CDR3 is made up of 16 amino acids. This CDR3 reads CASSPQRTSGQETQYF. DNA for the CDR3: TGTGCCAGCAGCCCGCAACGGACTAGCGGCCAAGAGACCCAGTACTTC.

V is TRBV4-2 and J is TRBJ2-6; D unclear. The germline V gene has CDR1 LGHNA and CDR2 YNFKEQ. CDR3 length: 15 residues. V was clipped by 3 bases and J by 1 base, with 7 bases between them. The CDR3 nucleotides are TGTGCCAGCAGCCACGGGTCGTCTGGGGCCAACGTCCTGACTTTC. The encoded protein is CASSHGSSGANVLTF.

This clone was detected only once. The V gene is TRBV6-5, the J gene TRBJ2-7; 7 bases align to TRBD2. The CDR3 is 15 amino acids. Trimming removed 2 bases from V and 2 bases from J; junction bases left unmatched: 6. Germline V gene lookup returns CDR1 MNHEY and CDR2 SVGAGI. The CDR3 sequence is CASSYGGGSPYEQYF. CDR3 in DNA: TGTGCCAGCAGTTACGGGGGGGGTTCGCCCTACGAGCAGTACTTC.

The chain uses TRBV6-5 and TRBJ2-1, with TRBD1 matching 9 bases. Germline values: CDR1 MNHEY, CDR2 SVGAGI. J lost 3 bases, V lost 6 bases, and 3 bases had no gene match. This CDR3 is 14 amino acids long. Here the CDR3 DNA reads TGTGCCAGCAGCCGGACAGGGGACTACAATGAGCAGTTCTTC. Amino acid sequence: CASSRTGDYNEQFF.

The chain uses TRBV6-5 and TRBJ2-7; 8 nucleotides align to TRBD1. The trim removed 7 bases at V and 3 bases at J, leaving 11 bases unmatched. This CDR3 contains 15 residues. Per the germline V gene, CDR1 is MNHEY and CDR2 is SVGAGI. The CDR3 sequence is CASKPGTGSNYEQYF. Written as DNA, the CDR3 is TGTGCCAGCAAACCCGGGACAGGATCAAACTACGAGCAGTACTTC.

This chain uses TRBV6-5 with TRBJ2-1; D gene unclear. CDR3 length equals 13 residues. Germline CDR1 is MNHEY and CDR2 is SVGAGI. Trimming removed 5 bases from V and 4 bases from J, with 9 bases in between. As DNA, the CDR3 is TGTGCCAGCAGTCCGGGCCCTTACAATGAGCAGTTCTTC. Its translation: CASSPGPYNEQFF.

The rearrangement uses TRBV5-6 and TRBJ1-2; 8 nucleotides line up with TRBD1. Germline V CDR1 and CDR2: SGHDT, YYEEEE. Trimming at V came to 0 bases and at J to 5 bases, leaving 3 bases not matched to a gene. The CDR3 covers 14 residues. CDR3 protein: CASSLGQGSYGYTF. CDR3 nucleotide sequence: TGTGCCAGCAGCTTGGGACAGGGGAGTTATGGCTACACCTTC.

Comment on this clone: No DNA is shown, since the ends of the CDR3 on it are uncertain; the CDR3 is the one TCRdb lists. V usage is TRBV2 and J usage is TRBJ1-4. Germline assignment: CDR1 SNHLY and CDR2 FYNNEI. The CDR3 length is 18 residues, termini included. CDR3: CASSEFFGSRRPSEKLFF.

CDR3 protein: CASSQEKGFGTF. CDR3 nucleotides: TGTGCCAGCAGCCAAGAAAAAGGGTTTGGCACCTTC. This chain uses TRBV3-1 (or the pseudogene TRBV3-2) with TRBJ1-2, with no clear D. The CDR3 spans 12 residues. Germline loops: CDR1 LGHDT, CDR2 YNNKEL (reference sequence). The germline V and J ends were trimmed by 0 bases and 13 bases, with 12 bases remaining between them.

This clone was observed a single time. The rearrangement uses TRBV4-1 and TRBJ1-2; TRBD1 might be the D (5 bases). The CDR3 length is 14 residues. The V end lost 0 bases, the J end lost 8 bases, and 13 bases lay between the germline ends. Germline CDR1 and CDR2: MGHRA and YSYEKL. DNA for the CDR3: TGCGCCAGCAGCCAAGAATTCGCCAGGGCGGGCTACACCTTC. Its protein is CASSQEFARAGYTF.

The CDR3 sequence: CASSYPSRRLHYGYTF. The DNA for the CDR3 is TGTGCCAGCAGTTATCCTTCCCGACGGCTACACTATGGCTACACCTTC. The chain couples TRBV6-2 or TRBV6-3 to TRBJ1-2; no clear D gene. Germline V gives CDR1 MNHEY, CDR2 SVGEGT. V was shortened by 3 bases and J by 3 bases, with 17 bases between the two germline ends. The length of the CDR3 is 16 residues.